The 15 T cell receptor beta chains below were found in one sample sequenced in a study of OX40 agonist ivuxolimab in advanced cancers. The library came from the immunoSEQ multiplex PCR assay. The clones in this table, taken by TCRdb from immuneACCESS, are in-frame only. Not every clone is retained; where verified, under half of the shortfall comes from an unresolved V gene, and the cause of the rest is unknown. Across this sample there are about 55,000 clones, with 86% seen only once. Of the sample, 9.5% to 15% is held by the ten largest clones. The sample was CD4+ or CD8+ T cells sorted from blood, taken in a trial of the OX40 agonist ivuxolimab. These receptors all come from an adult with an advanced solid tumor such as melanoma, head and neck, liver or kidney cancer.

The rearrangement uses TRBV28 and TRBJ1-6; D possibly corresponds to TRBD1 (5 bases). CDR1 and CDR2 (germline): MDHEN, SYDVKM. This CDR3 region has 15 residues. V lost 6 bases and J 13 bases, leaving 22 bases between the germline ends. The CDR3: CASSPDSSGVWPLHF. The CDR3 DNA follows: TGTGCCAGCAGCCCGGACTCCTCGGGGGTGTGGCCCCTCCACTTT.

The chain recombines TRBV4-1 with TRBJ2-1, with TRBD2 matching over 8 bases. CDR3 size: 16 residues. Per the germline V gene, CDR1 is MGHRA and CDR2 is YSYEKL. After removal of 0 bases from V and 3 bases from J, the junction contained 4 bases not matched to a gene. CDR3 in amino acids: CASSQETGGNYNEQFF. The CDR3 DNA reads TGCGCCAGCAGCCAAGAAACGGGGGGGAACTACAATGAGCAGTTCTTC.

This clone was observed once. V is TRBV6-6 and J is TRBJ1-2; tentatively, D is TRBD1 (6 bases). The CDR3 has 14 amino acids. Germline loops: CDR1 MNHNY, CDR2 SVGAGI (reference sequence). The V gene lost 4 bases and the J gene lost 5 bases, with 14 bases spanning the gap. The chain's CDR3 is CASSSTTGWYGYTF. CDR3 coding DNA: TGTGCCAGCAGTTCTACTACAGGGTGGTATGGCTACACCTTC.

The chain employs TRBV19 and TRBJ2-2; TRBD1 is a possible D gene (5 bases). The germline V gene has CDR1 LNHDA and CDR2 SQIVND (reference sequence). The length of the CDR3 is 12 residues. V lost 10 bases, J lost 5 bases, and 11 bases lay in between. This CDR3 reads CATSGLTGELFF. Here the CDR3 DNA reads TGTGCCACCTCAGGGTTGACCGGGGAGCTGTTTTTT.

The chain uses TRBV6-5 and TRBJ2-1, with unresolved D. The CDR3 covers 13 residues. Germline loops: CDR1 MNHEY, CDR2 SVGAGI. The ends were cut back, 6 bases at V and 10 bases at J, with 16 bases in the middle. As DNA, the CDR3 is TGTGCCAGCAGCCCCCCCACAGCACCCGAGCAGTTCTTC. The encoded protein is CASSPPTAPEQFF.

The V gene is TRBV6-6, the J gene TRBJ2-1; D uncertain. The CDR3 contains 12 residues. CDR1 MNHNY and CDR2 SVGAGI come from the germline V gene (reference sequence). V was shortened by 7 bases and J by 7 bases, with 11 bases between the two germline ends. CDR3 in DNA: TGTGCCAGCACCCACGGCCAGAATGAGCAGTTCTTC. Protein product: CASTHGQNEQFF.

The chain links TRBV13 to TRBJ2-3; TRBD1 might be the D (6 bases). The V and J ends lost 5 bases and 0 bases respectively, with 12 bases between them. This CDR3 is 15 amino acids long. Germline V CDR1 and CDR2: PRHDT, FYEKMQ (reference sequence). In nucleotides, the CDR3 is TGTGCCAGCAGCCCCAGGGGATCTAGCACAGATACGCAGTATTTT. Its translation is CASSPRGSSTDTQYF.

The DNA for the CDR3 is TGCAGCGTCGCAGGGGGGAGGTATGGCTACACCTTC. Amino acids: CSVAGGRYGYTF. The chain is built from TRBV29-1 and TRBJ1-2; 7 positions agree with TRBD1. V lost 6 bases to trimming and J lost 5 bases; unmatched junction nucleotides: 6. CDR3 length: 12 residues. The germline gives CDR1 SQVTM, CDR2 ANQGSEA.

This clone has just one count. The chain couples TRBV4-2 to TRBJ1-2, with 9 nucleotides matching TRBD1. The CDR3 is 16 residues long. The J segment lost 6 bases and the V segment lost 0 bases, leaving 8 bases of the junction unmatched. Germline assignment: CDR1 LGHNA and CDR2 YNFKEQ. The DNA for the CDR3 is TGTGCCAGCAGCCAAGACCGGGGGGGACAGGGTAATGGCTACACCTTC. Residues: CASSQDRGGQGNGYTF.

This rearrangement joins TRBV7-9 to TRBJ1-2; D may be TRBD1 (5 bases). V lost 4 bases, J lost 3 bases, and 6 bases lay in between. The CDR3 length is 12 residues. Germline-derived CDR1 and CDR2 are SEHNR and FQNEAQ (reference sequence). The chain's CDR3 is CASSSGHYGYTF. The CDR3 DNA follows: TGTGCCAGCAGCTCGGGGCACTATGGCTACACCTTC.

This chain joins TRBV7-2 and TRBJ2-7; D unresolved. The ends were cut back, 3 bases at V and 3 bases at J, with 9 bases in the middle. The CDR3 has 13 amino acids. CDR1 is SGHTA, CDR2 FQGNSA, per germline. The CDR3 sequence: CASSLYVLYEQYF. CDR3 coding DNA: TGTGCCAGCAGCTTGTATGTTCTCTACGAGCAGTACTTC.

This clone has only a few counts. V is TRBV15 and J is TRBJ1-1; weak D call: TRBD1 (6 bases). Deletions cut 8 bases from V and 6 bases from J, with 16 bases between. Germline assignment: CDR1 LNHNV and CDR2 YYDKDF (reference sequence). The CDR3 is made up of 13 amino acids. CDR3 in amino acids: CATEGGARAEAFF. Here the CDR3 DNA reads TGTGCCACCGAAGGGGGGGCGAGGGCTGAAGCTTTCTTT.

This chain links TRBV7-6 with TRBJ1-2; D is uncertain. CDR3 size: 14 residues. Trimming left V 1 base short and J 4 bases short, with 10 bases between. Germline CDR1 and CDR2: SGHVS and FNYEAQ. The CDR3 DNA reads TGTGCCAGCAGCTTAGGCGGGGAAGCCTATGGCTACACCTTC. Its translation is CASSLGGEAYGYTF.

The chain employs TRBV13 and TRBJ2-7, with D tentatively TRBD2 (6 bases). The germline V gene has CDR1 PRHDT and CDR2 FYEKMQ (reference sequence). There are 14 residues in the CDR3. The germline V and J ends were trimmed by 5 bases and 2 bases, with 13 bases remaining between them. In DNA, the CDR3 is TGTGCCAGCAGCCCCGGGACTTCTCCCTACGAGCAGTACTTC. This sequence encodes CASSPGTSPYEQYF. Complete variable domain (other parts from reference TRBV13 and TRBJ2-7): AAGVIQSPRHLIKEKRETATLKCYPIPRHDTVYWYQQGPGQDPQFLISFYEKMQSDKGSIPDRFSAQQFSDYHSELNMSSLELGDSALYFCASSPGTSPYEQYFGPGTRLTVT.

The CDR3 is CASSRGNNEQFF. The CDR3 nucleotides read TGTGCCAGCAGCCGCGGGAACAATGAGCAGTTCTTC. V usage is TRBV14 and J usage is TRBJ2-1; possibly TRBD2 for D (6 bases). There are 12 residues in the CDR3. The V end lost 4 bases, the J end lost 5 bases, and 6 bases lay between the germline ends. Per the germline V gene, CDR1 is SGHDN and CDR2 is FVKESK. Supplemented by reference TRBV14 and TRBJ2-1, the full variable domain reads EAGVTQFPSHSVIEKGQTVTLRCDPISGHDNLYWYRRVMGKEIKFLLHFVKESKQDESGMPNNRFLAERTGGTYSTLKVQPAELEDSGVYFCASSRGNNEQFFGPGTRLTVL.